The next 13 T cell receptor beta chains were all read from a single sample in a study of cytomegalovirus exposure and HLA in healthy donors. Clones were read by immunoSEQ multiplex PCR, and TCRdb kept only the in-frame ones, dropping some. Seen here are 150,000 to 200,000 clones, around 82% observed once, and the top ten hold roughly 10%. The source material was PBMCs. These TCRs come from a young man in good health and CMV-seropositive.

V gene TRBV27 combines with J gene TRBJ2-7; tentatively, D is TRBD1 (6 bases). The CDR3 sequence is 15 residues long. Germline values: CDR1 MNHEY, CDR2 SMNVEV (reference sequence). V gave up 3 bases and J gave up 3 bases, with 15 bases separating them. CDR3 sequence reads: CASSFSGTPNYEQYF. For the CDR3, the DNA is TGTGCCAGCAGTTTCTCCGGGACACCAAACTACGAGCAGTACTTC.

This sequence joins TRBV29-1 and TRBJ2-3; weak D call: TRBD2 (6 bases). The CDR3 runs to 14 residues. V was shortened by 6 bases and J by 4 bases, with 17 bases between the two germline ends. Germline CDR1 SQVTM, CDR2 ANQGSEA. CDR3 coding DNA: TGCAGCGTGGTCGGCGGGGAAGGAGCAGATACGCAGTATTTT. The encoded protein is CSVVGGEGADTQYF.

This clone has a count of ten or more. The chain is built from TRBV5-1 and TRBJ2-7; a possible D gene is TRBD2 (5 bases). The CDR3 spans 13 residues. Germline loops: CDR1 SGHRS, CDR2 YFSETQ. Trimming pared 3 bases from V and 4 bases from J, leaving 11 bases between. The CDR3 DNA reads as TGCGCCAGCAGCTGGGGTTCGGGGTACGAGCAGTACTTC. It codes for CASSWGSGYEQYF.

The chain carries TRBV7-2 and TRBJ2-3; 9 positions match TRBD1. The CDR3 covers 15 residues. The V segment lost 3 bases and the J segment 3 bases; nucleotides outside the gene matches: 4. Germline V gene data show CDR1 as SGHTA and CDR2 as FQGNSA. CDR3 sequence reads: CASSLGDRDTDTQYF. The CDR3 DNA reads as TGTGCCAGCAGCTTGGGGGACAGGGATACAGATACGCAGTATTTT.

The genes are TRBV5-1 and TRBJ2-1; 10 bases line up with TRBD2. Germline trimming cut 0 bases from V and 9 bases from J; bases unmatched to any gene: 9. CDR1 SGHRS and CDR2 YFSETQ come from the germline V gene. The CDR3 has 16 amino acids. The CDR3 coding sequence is TGCGCCAGCAGCTTGGCGCTAGCGGGAGTGGGTAGTGAGCAGTTCTTC. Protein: CASSLALAGVGSEQFF.

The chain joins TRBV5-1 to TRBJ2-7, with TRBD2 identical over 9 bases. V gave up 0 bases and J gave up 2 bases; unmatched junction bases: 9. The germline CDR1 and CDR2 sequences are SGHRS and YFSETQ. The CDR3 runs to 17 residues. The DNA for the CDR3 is TGCGCCAGCAGCTTGGGGCTAGCGGGGCCACCGACCTACGAGCAGTACTTC. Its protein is CASSLGLAGPPTYEQYF.

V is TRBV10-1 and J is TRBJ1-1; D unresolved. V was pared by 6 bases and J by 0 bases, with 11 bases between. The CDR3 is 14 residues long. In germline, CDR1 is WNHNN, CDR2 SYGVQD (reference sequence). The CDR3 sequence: CASSPGHMNTEAFF. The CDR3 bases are TGCGCCAGCAGCCCAGGTCACATGAACACTGAAGCTTTCTTT.

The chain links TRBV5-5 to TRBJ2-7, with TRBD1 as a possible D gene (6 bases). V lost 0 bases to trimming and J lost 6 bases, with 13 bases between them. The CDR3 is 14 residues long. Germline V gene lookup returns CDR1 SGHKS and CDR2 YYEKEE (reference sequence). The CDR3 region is CASSLGQVDREQYF. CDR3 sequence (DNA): TGTGCCAGCAGCTTGGGACAGGTCGACCGCGAGCAGTACTTC.

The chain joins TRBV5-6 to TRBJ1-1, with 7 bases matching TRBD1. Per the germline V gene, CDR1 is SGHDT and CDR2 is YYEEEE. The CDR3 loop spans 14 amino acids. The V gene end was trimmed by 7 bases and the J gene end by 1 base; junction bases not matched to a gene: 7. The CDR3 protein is CASGKTGRNTEAFF. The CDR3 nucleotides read TGTGCCAGCGGTAAGACAGGGCGGAACACTGAAGCTTTCTTT. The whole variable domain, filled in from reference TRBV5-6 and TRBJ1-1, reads DAGVTQSPTHLIKTRGQQVTLRCSPKSGHDTVSWYQQALGQGPQFIFQYYEEEERQRGNFPDRFSGHQFPNYSSELNVNALLLGDSALYLCASGKTGRNTEAFFGQGTRLTVV.

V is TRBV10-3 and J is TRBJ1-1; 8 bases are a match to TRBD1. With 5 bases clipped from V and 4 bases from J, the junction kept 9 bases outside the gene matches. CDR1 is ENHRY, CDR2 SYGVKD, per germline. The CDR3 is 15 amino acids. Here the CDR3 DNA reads TGTGCCATCAGTCCCTCGACAGGGGAGGCCACTGAAGCTTTCTTT. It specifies CAISPSTGEATEAFF.

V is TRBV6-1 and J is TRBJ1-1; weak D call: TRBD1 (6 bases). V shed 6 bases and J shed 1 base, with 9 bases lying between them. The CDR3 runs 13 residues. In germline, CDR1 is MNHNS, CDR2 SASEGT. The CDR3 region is CASRTTGNTEAFF. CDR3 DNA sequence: TGTGCCAGCAGAACGACAGGGAACACTGAAGCTTTCTTT.

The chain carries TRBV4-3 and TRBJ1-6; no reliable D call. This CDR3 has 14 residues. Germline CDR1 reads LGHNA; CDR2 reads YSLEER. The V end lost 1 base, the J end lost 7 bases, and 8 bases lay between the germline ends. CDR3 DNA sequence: TGCGCCAGCAGCCAAGTAAGGGAGAATTCACCCCTCCACTTT. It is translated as CASSQVRENSPLHF.

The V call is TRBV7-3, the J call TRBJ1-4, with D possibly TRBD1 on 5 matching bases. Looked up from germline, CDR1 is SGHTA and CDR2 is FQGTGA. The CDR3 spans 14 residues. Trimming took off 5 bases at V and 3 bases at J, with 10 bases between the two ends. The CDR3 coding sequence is TGTGCCAGCAGCCGGGGGGGAGCTAATGAAAAACTGTTTTTT. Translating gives CASSRGGANEKLFF.